This TCR beta chain was profiled in a study of T cells in Graves' hyperthyroidism and ophthalmopathy. General observations from the study: Before onset, by a median of around six months, the model predicted ophthalmopathy. Most thyroid clonotypes with frequency above 0.001 were detected in blood. By a 13 V-J model, ophthalmopathy was set apart from stable hyperthyroidism.

TCR beta CDR3 regions were amplified from RNA transcripts. First-round RT-PCR of the TCR CDR3 relied on the HTBI primer set. One entry per CDR3 protein results from TCRdb running MiXCR on the multiplex PCR reads. The sample holds around 580,000 distinct CDR3 sequences; 35% to 55% are singletons and the top ten take around 7.7%. CDR3 length: 18 residues. Germline lookup yields CDR1 DFQATT and CDR2 SNEGSKA (reference sequence). The V end lost 7 bases, the J end lost 3 bases, and 27 bases lay between the germline ends. No ophthalmopathy progression within 18 months constituted stable Graves' hyperthyroidism. On this clonotype: Antigen: not known.

The sequence was obtained from a woman between 18 and 30 years old with Graves' hyperthyroidism. The sequenced material came from peripheral blood or thyroid tissue (not recorded which). The chain recombines TRBV20-1 with TRBJ2-2; maybe TRBD2 (6 bases). CDR3 sequence reads: CSVAPGSPGEGYTGELFF. The CDR3, as DNA: TGCAGTGTCGCACCGGGTTCGCCGGGAGAAGGGTACACCGGGGAGCTGTTTTTT.